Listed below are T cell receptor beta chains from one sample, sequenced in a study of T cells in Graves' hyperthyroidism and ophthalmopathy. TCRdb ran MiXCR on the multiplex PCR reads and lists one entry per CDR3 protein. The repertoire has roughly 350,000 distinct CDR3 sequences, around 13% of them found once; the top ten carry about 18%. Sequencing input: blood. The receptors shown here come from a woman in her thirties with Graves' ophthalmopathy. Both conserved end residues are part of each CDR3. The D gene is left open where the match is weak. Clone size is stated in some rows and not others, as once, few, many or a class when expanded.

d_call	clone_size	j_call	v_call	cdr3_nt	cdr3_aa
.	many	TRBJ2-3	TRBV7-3	TGTGCCAGCAGTATCCAAGGGACACAGGGTACGCAGTATTTT	CASSIQGTQGTQYF
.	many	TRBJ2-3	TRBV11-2	TGTGCCAGCAGCTTAGGAAGAGTCACAGATACGCAGTATTTT	CASSLGRVTDTQYF
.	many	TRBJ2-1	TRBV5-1	TGCGCCAGCAGCACCGGGGGATACAATGAGCAGTTCTTC	CASSTGGYNEQFF
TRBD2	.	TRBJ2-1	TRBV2	TGTGCCAACAGTGACAGACTAGCGGGGGGGTTCTACAATGAGCAGTTCTTC	CANSDRLAGGFYNEQFF
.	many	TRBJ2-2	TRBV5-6	TGTGCCAGCAGCCCCGTGCCCAAAAACACCGGGGAGCTGTTTTTT	CASSPVPKNTGELFF
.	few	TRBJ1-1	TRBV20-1	TGCAGTGCTAGTGGGGTCCGAACTCTTATGAACACTAAAGCTTTCTTT	CSASGVRTLMNTKAFF
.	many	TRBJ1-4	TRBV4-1	TGCGCCAGCAGCCAAGTACAAGGACGGCCAACTAATGAAAAACTGTTTTTT	CASSQVQGRPTNEKLFF
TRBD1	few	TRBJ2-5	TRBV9	TGTGCCAGCAGCGTACGGGACAGCCAAGAGACCCAGTACTTC	CASSVRDSQETQYF
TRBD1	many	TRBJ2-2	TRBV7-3	TGTGCCAGCAGCGTAGCAGGGGGCAGGCACGGGGAGCTGTTTTTT	CASSVAGGRHGELFF
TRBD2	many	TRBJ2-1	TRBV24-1	TGTGCCACCAGTGATCCTGGGACTAGCGGGGGCCGGGAGGAGCAGTTCTTC	CATSDPGTSGGREEQFF
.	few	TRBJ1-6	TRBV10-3	TGTGCCATCACCTCGACACCGGATAATTCACCCCTCCACTTT	CAITSTPDNSPLHF
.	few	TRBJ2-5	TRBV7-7	TGTGCTAGCAGCCCTACCAGGGACGAGACCCAGTACTTC	CASSPTRDETQYF
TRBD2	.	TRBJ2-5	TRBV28	TGTGCCAGCAGTTCCTCTGCTAGCGGGGGGGCTAGCGAGACCCAGTACTTC	CASSSSASGGASETQYF
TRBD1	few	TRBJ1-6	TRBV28	TGTGCCAGCGTCGGCGTGGGACAGAGGGATTCACCCCTCCACTTT	CASVGVGQRDSPLHF
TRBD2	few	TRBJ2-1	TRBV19	TGTGCCACCTGGAACGGGGGAGGGGTGCACAATGAGCAGTTCTTC	CATWNGGGVHNEQFF
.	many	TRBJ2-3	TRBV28	TGTGCCAGCACCCGTGGTCATCCAGATACGCAGTATTTT	CASTRGHPDTQYF
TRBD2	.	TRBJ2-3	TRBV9	TGTGCCAGCAGCGCCTCTAGCGGGGGTTACACTAGCACAGATACGCGGTATTTT	CASSASSGGYTSTDTRYF
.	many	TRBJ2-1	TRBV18	TGTGCCAGCTCACCCGATTTGGATGAGCAGTTCTTC	CASSPDLDEQFF
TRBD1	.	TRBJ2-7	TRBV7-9	TGTGCCAGCAGCTCCTTATTGAGGACAGGGGGGGACGAGCAGTACTTC	CASSSLLRTGGDEQYF
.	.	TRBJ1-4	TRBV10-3	TGTGCCATCAAGTCTACGGGACGGGAAAAACTGTTTTTT	CAIKSTGREKLFF
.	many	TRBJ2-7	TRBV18	TGTGCCAGCTCAGCGCTAGCAGAAACCTACGAGCAGTACTTC	CASSALAETYEQYF
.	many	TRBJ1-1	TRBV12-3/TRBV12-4	TGTGCCAGCAGTTTAAAGTCAGCCACTGAAGCTTTCTTT	CASSLKSATEAFF
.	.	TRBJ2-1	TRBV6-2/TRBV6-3	TGTGCCAGCGGTCGAGCCGGGCCTGCGCAGTTCTTC	CASGRAGPAQFF
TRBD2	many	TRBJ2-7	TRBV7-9	TGTGCCAGCAGTCGTCCCCCGACTAGCGGGGGACGAGTTTACGAGCAGTACTTC	CASSRPPTSGGRVYEQYF
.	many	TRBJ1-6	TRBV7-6	TGTGCCAGCAGCTTAGCGGGAGGGGACTCTTCGTCACCCCTCCACTTT	CASSLAGGDSSSPLHF
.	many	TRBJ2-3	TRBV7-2	TGTGCCAGCAGCTTAGACCCCTCCCCAGATACGCAGTATTTT	CASSLDPSPDTQYF
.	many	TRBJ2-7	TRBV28	TGTGCCAGCAGCTCAATTTGGACCTACGAGCAGTACTTC	CASSSIWTYEQYF
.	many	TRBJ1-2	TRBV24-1	TGTGCCACCAGTGATCCTCAGGGAGGGAACTATGGCTACACCTTC	CATSDPQGGNYGYTF
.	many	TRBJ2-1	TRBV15	TGTGCCACCAGCAGAGATATAGGGGCCGGGAATGAGCAGTTCTTC	CATSRDIGAGNEQFF
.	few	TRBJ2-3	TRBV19	TGTGCCAGCAGGACAGAGGGGGCAGATACGCAGTATTTT	CASRTEGADTQYF
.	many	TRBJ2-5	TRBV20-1	TGCAGTGCTAGAGATTGGGCCCAAAACTGGGGAGTGGAGACCCAGTACTTC	CSARDWAQNWGVETQYF
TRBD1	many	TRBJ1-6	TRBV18	TGTGCCAGCTCACACAGGCCGGGACAGGGAGGCTCACCCCTCCACTTT	CASSHRPGQGGSPLHF
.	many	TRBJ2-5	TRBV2	TGTGCCAGCAATAGACAGGATCCACAAGAGACCCAGTACTTC	CASNRQDPQETQYF
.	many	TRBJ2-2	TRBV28	TGTGCCAGCAGGCTAACCGGGGAGCTGTTTTTT	CASRLTGELFF
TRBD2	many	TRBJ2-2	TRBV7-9	TGTGCCAGCAGCCCGACTAGCGGGGGAAACACCGGGGAGCTGTTTTTT	CASSPTSGGNTGELFF
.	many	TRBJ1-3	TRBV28	TGTGCCAGCAGAGTAGACTCTGGAAACACCATATATTTT	CASRVDSGNTIYF
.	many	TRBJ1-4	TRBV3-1	TGTGCCAGCAGCCAAGATGGGGAGACCGAAAAACTGTTTTTT	CASSQDGETEKLFF
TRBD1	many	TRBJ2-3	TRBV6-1	TGTGCCAGCATGCCGGGACAGAGATTTCTGAATACGCAGTATTTT	CASMPGQRFLNTQYF
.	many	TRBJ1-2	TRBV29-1	TGCAGCGTTTCAAAGGGGGACTATGGCTACACCTTC	CSVSKGDYGYTF